Listed below are T cell receptor beta chains from one sample, sequenced in a study of shared clonotypes between healthy human individuals. Sequenced by immunoSEQ multiplex PCR; TCRdb stores in-frame clones only, minus some. The data show more than 400,000 clones, 90% to 96% seen once. What was sequenced was naive CD4+ T cells sorted from blood. Receptors originate from a young woman in good health. CDR3s include the opening cysteine and the closing phenylalanine or tryptophan. D genes are given only for firm matches. Not every row has a clone size; where given, it reads once, few, many or a size class.

TRBV19	TRBJ1-6	.	.	CASSPWGSPLHF	TGTGCCAGTAGTCCTTGGGGTTCCCCCCTCCACTTT
TRBV7-6	TRBJ1-5	.	few	CASSPMAGQDQPQHF	TGTGCCAGCAGCCCCATGGCAGGGCAAGATCAGCCCCAGCATTTT
TRBV5-1	TRBJ2-1	TRBD2	.	CASSSRTGLAGGAYNEQFF	TGCGCCAGCAGCTCAAGGACGGGACTAGCGGGAGGGGCCTACAATGAGCAGTTCTTC
TRBV5-4	TRBJ2-1	TRBD2	.	CARGLAGGEQFF	TGTGCCAGGGGACTAGCGGGAGGTGAGCAGTTCTTC
TRBV27	TRBJ1-2	TRBD1	.	CASGTGQGYYGYTF	TGTGCCAGCGGGACAGGACAGGGCTACTATGGCTACACCTTC
TRBV7-2	TRBJ1-4	.	once	CASSPQEGGEKLFF	TGTGCCAGCAGCCCACAGGAAGGGGGTGAAAAACTGTTTTTT
TRBV5-1	TRBJ2-6	.	.	CASSEGRAGANVLTF	TGCGCCAGCTCTGAGGGCAGGGCTGGGGCCAACGTCCTGACTTTC
TRBV18	TRBJ2-2	.	.	CASYPPTVTGSGTGELFF	TGTGCCAGCTACCCCCCGACGGTGACGGGGTCGGGAACCGGGGAGCTGTTTTTT
TRBV2	TRBJ2-1	TRBD2	.	CASRGLADYNEQFF	TGTGCCAGCAGGGGACTAGCGGATTACAATGAGCAGTTCTTC
TRBV6-1	TRBJ1-3	.	.	CASSEGPRAGNTIYF	TGTGCCAGCAGTGAAGGACCCAGGGCCGGAAACACCATATATTTT
TRBV9	TRBJ2-7	.	.	CASSPFWADSYEQYF	TGTGCCAGCAGCCCGTTTTGGGCAGACTCCTACGAGCAGTACTTC
TRBV7-9	TRBJ2-5	.	.	CASSLDAQTEQYF	TGTGCCAGCAGCTTAGATGCACAGACGGAGCAGTACTTC
TRBV18	TRBJ2-6	TRBD1	.	CASSPREMTGSDSGANVLTF	TGTGCCAGCTCACCACGAGAAATGACAGGGTCCGACTCTGGGGCCAACGTCCTGACTTTC
TRBV2	TRBJ2-3	TRBD1	.	CASSDDGGQGREYF	TGTGCCAGCAGTGACGACGGCGGACAGGGAAGGGAGTATTTT
TRBV10-2	TRBJ1-5	TRBD1	.	CASSENRGYNQPQHF	TGCGCCAGCAGTGAAAACAGGGGATACAATCAGCCCCAGCATTTT
TRBV5-8	TRBJ1-5	TRBD1	.	CASSFRTGASNQPQHF	TGTGCCAGCAGCTTTCGGACAGGAGCTAGCAATCAGCCCCAGCATTTT
TRBV19	TRBJ2-1	.	.	CASSLPGRTGYYRYNEQFF	TGTGCCAGTAGTTTACCGGGACGTACGGGATATTACCGCTACAATGAGCAGTTCTTC
TRBV28	TRBJ2-7	TRBD2	.	CASSESSGIYDEQYF	TGTGCCAGCAGTGAATCTAGCGGTATTTATGACGAGCAGTACTTC
TRBV4-1	TRBJ1-2	.	.	CASSQEGRANYGYTF	TGCGCCAGCAGCCAAGAAGGGAGAGCTAACTATGGCTACACCTTC
TRBV28	TRBJ2-3	.	.	CASIRLGGGPEDTQYF	TGTGCCAGCATCAGATTAGGGGGAGGGCCAGAAGATACGCAGTATTTT
TRBV7-8	TRBJ1-4	.	.	CASSSPGGSVPANEKLFF	TGTGCCAGCAGCTCCCCTGGGGGGAGCGTGCCAGCTAATGAAAAACTGTTTTTT
TRBV2	TRBJ1-6	.	.	CASSERGGSPLHF	TGTGCCAGCAGTGAACGGGGAGGCTCACCCCTCCACTTT
TRBV4-1	TRBJ2-3	.	.	CASSLEGTRVTDTQYF	TGCGCCAGCTCCCTTGAGGGAACCCGGGTCACAGATACGCAGTATTTT
TRBV10-2	TRBJ2-7	TRBD2	.	CASLRLADGYEQYF	TGCGCCAGCCTACGACTAGCGGACGGCTACGAGCAGTACTTC
TRBV19	TRBJ2-1	TRBD1	.	CASKPPGTGGSYNEQFF	TGTGCCAGTAAGCCCCCCGGGACAGGGGGCAGCTACAATGAGCAGTTCTTC
TRBV6-5	TRBJ2-3	.	.	CASSYRDSSTDTQYF	TGTGCCAGCAGTTACCGGGATTCTAGCACAGATACGCAGTATTTT
TRBV5-6	TRBJ1-6	.	.	CASSLGSGFTLHF	TGTGCCAGCAGCTTGGGATCAGGATTTACCCTCCACTTT
TRBV10-1	TRBJ2-1	TRBD2	once	CASSRSGTSGGNEQFF	TGCGCCAGCAGCCGCTCCGGGACTAGCGGGGGGAATGAGCAGTTCTTC
TRBV18	TRBJ2-2	.	.	CASSPNQGRNTGELFF	TGTGCCAGCTCCCCCAACCAGGGGAGGAACACCGGGGAGCTGTTTTTT
TRBV9	TRBJ2-3	.	once	CASSERLAYTDTQYF	TGTGCCAGCAGCGAGAGGCTAGCATACACAGATACGCAGTATTTT
TRBV30	TRBJ2-7	.	once	CAWSRSSYEQYF	TGTGCCTGGAGCCGGAGCTCCTACGAGCAGTACTTC
TRBV7-2	TRBJ1-5	TRBD1	once	CASSLGRGVNQPQHF	TGTGCCAGCAGCTTAGGCAGGGGGGTGAATCAGCCCCAGCATTTT
TRBV6-1	TRBJ2-7	TRBD2	.	CASSTSGISYEQYF	TGTGCCAGCAGCACTAGCGGGATCTCCTACGAGCAGTACTTC
TRBV4-2	TRBJ1-4	.	.	CASSLGEGPATNEKLFF	TGTGCCAGCAGCTTGGGAGAGGGGCCGGCAACTAATGAAAAACTGTTTTTT
TRBV30	TRBJ2-5	TRBD1	.	CAWGYNRGETQYF	TGTGCCTGGGGTTACAACAGGGGAGAGACCCAGTACTTC